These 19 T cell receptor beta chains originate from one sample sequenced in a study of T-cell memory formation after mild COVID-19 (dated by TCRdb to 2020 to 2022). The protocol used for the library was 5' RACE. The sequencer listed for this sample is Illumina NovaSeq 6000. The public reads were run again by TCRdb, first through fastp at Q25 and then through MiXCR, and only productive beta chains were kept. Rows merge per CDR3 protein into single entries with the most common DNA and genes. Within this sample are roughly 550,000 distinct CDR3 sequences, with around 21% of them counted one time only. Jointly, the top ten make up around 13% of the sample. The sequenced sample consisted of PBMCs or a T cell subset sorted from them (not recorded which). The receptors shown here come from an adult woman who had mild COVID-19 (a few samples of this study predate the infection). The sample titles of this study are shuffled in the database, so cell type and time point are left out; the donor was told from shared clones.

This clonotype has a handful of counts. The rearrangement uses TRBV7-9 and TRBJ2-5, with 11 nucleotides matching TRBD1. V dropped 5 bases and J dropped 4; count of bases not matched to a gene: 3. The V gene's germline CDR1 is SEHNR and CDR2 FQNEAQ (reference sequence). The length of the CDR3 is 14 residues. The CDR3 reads CASSHGTGGETQYF. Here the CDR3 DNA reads TGTGCCAGCAGCCACGGGACAGGGGGAGAGACCCAGTACTTC.

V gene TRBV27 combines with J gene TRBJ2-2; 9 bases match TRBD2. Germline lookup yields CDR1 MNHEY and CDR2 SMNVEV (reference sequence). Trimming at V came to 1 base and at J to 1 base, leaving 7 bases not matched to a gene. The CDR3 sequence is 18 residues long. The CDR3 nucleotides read TGTGCCAGCAGTTTATTCGCACTAGCGGGCGAGAACACCGGGGAGCTGTTTTTT. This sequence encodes CASSLFALAGENTGELFF.

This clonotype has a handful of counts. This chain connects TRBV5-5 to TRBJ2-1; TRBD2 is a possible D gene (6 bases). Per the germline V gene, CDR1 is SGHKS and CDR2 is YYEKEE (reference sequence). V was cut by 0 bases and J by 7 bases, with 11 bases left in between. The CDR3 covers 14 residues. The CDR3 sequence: CASSLVGSGNEQFF. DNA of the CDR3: TGTGCCAGCAGCTTGGTTGGCAGCGGGAATGAGCAGTTCTTC.

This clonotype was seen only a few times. As DNA, the CDR3 is TGTGCCAGCAGCGTAGATTGGACAGGGACCGAGCAGTACTTC. The encoded protein is CASSVDWTGTEQYF. The chain employs TRBV9 and TRBJ2-7; 8 bases are a match to TRBD1. The CDR3 consists of 14 residues. With V trimmed by 0 bases and J by 6 bases, 5 bases remained unmatched. Germline V gives CDR1 SGDLS, CDR2 YYNGEE. Full variable domain (outside the CDR3, taken from reference TRBV9 and TRBJ2-7): DSGVTQTPKHLITATGQRVTLRCSPRSGDLSVYWYQQSLDQGLQFLIQYYNGEERAKGNILERFSAQQFPDLHSELNLSSLELGDSALYFCASSVDWTGTEQYFGPGTRLTVT.

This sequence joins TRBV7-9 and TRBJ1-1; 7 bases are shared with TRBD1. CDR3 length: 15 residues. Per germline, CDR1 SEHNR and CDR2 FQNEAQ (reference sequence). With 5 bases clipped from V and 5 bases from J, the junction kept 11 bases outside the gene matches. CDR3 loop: CASSDLTGAGTEAFF. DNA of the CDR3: TGTGCCAGCAGCGACCTCACAGGGGCCGGGACTGAAGCTTTCTTT.

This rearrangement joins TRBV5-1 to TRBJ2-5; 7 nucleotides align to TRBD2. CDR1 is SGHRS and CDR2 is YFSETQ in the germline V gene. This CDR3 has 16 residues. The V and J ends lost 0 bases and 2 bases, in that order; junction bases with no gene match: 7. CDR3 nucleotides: TGCGCCAGCAGCTTGGTGGGCGGGAGTGATCAAGAGACCCAGTACTTC. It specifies CASSLVGGSDQETQYF.

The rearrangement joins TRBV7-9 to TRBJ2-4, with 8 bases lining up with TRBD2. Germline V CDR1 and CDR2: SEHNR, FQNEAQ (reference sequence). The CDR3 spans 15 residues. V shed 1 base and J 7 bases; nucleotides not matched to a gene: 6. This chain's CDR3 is CASSLGSGGDNIQYF. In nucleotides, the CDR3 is TGTGCCAGCAGCTTAGGATCGGGAGGGGATAACATTCAGTACTTC.

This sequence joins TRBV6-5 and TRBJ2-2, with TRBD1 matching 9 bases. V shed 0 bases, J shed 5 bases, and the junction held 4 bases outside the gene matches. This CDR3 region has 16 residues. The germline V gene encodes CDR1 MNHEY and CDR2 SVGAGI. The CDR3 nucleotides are TGTGCCAGCAGTTACTCCGGGACAGGGAGAACCGGGGAGCTGTTTTTT. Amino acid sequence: CASSYSGTGRTGELFF.

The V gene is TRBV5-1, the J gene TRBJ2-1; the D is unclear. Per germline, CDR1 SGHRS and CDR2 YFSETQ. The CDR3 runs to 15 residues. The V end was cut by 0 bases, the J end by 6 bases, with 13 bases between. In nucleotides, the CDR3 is TGCGCCAGCAGCTTGGTCCACAGCACGGCCAATGAGCAGTTCTTC. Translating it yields CASSLVHSTANEQFF.

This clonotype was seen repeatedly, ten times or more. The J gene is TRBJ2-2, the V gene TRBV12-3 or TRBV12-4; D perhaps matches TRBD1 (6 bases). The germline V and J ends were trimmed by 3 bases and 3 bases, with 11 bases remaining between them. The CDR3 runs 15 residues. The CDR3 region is CASSFSTGYTGELFF. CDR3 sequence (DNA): TGTGCCAGCAGTTTTTCAACAGGGTACACCGGGGAGCTGTTTTTT.

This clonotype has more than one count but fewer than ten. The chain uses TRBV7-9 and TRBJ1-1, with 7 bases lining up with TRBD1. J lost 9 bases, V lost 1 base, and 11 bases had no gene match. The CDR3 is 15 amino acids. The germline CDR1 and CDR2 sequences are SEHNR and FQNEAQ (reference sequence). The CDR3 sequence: CASSLEQTGTVKAFF. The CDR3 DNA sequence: TGTGCCAGCAGCTTAGAACAAACCGGGACAGTTAAAGCTTTCTTT. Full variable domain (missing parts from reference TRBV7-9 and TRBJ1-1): DTGVSQNPRHKITKRGQNVTFRCDPISEHNRLYWYRQTLGQGPEFLTYFQNEAQLEKSRLLSDRFSAERPKGSFSTLEIQRTEQGDSAMYLCASSLEQTGTVKAFFGQGTRLTVV.

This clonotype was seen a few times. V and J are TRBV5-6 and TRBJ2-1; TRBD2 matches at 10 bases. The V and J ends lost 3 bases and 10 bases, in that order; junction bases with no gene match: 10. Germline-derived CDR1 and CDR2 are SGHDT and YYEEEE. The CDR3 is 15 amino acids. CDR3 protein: CASSSSGSPRGEQFF. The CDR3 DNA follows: TGTGCCAGCAGCTCTAGCGGGAGCCCAAGAGGGGAGCAGTTCTTC.

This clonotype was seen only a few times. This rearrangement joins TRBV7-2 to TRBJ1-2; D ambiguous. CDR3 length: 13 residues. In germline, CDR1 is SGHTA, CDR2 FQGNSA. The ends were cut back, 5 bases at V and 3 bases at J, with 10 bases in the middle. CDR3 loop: CASSPRHDYGYTF. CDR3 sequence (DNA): TGTGCCAGCAGCCCGAGACACGACTATGGCTACACCTTC.

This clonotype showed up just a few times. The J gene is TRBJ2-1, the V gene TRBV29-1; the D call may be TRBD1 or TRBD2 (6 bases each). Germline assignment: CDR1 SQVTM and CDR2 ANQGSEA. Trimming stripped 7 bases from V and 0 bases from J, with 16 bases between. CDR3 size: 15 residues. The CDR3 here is CSAPVGGGSYNEQFF. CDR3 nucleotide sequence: TGCAGCGCCCCTGTCGGAGGGGGCTCCTACAATGAGCAGTTCTTC.

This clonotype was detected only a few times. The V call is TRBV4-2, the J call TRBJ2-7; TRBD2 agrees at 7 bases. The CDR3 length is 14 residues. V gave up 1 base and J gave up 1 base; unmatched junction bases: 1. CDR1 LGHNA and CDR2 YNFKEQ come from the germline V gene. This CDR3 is CASSQGGGSYEQYF. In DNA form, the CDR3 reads TGTGCCAGCAGCCAAGGCGGGGGATCCTACGAGCAGTACTTC.

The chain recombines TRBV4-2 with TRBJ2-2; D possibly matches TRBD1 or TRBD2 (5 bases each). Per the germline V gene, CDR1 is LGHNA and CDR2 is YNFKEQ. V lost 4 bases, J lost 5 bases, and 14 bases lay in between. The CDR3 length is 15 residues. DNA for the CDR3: TGTGCCAGCAGCCTCCTTGGGGGAAGGACCGGGGAGCTGTTTTTT. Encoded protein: CASSLLGGRTGELFF.

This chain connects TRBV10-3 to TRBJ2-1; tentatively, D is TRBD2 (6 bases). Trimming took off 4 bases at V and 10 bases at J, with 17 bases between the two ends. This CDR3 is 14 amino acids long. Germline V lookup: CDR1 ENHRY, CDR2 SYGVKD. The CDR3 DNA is TGTGCCATCAGTGTACAGGAGGGTGGCGGCGAGCAGTTCTTC. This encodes CAISVQEGGGEQFF.

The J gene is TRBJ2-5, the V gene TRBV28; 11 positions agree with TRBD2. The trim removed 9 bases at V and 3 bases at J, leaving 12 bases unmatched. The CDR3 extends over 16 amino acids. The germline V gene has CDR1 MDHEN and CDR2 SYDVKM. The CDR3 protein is CASSPLSGLAEETQYF. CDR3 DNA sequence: TGTGCCAGTTCCCCTCTCTCGGGACTAGCGGAAGAGACCCAGTACTTC.

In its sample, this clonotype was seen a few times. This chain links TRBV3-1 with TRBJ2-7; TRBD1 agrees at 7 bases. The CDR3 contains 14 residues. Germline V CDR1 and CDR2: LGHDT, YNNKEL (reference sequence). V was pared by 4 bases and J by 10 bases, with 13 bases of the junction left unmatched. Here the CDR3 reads CASSPGQLLRGQYF. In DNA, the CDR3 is TGTGCCAGCAGCCCGGGACAGCTGCTACGAGGACAGTACTTC.